One and the same sample provided the 6 T cell receptor beta chains below, sequenced in a study of blood T cell repertoires in COVID-19. Profiled with immunoSEQ multiplex PCR; TCRdb holds only in-frame clones, not every one. This sample has just over 250,000 clones, with around 90% found just once. The sample consisted of peripheral blood. All receptors derive from a woman aged 70-85 years with COVID-19, enrolled during active disease.

This chain links TRBV28 with TRBJ2-7; 7 positions agree with TRBD2. This CDR3 region has 17 residues. The germline gives CDR1 MDHEN, CDR2 SYDVKM. V dropped 4 bases and J dropped 3; count of bases not matched to a gene: 15. DNA of the CDR3: TGTGCCAGCAGTTCTACCCCGTGGCTAGCGGACTTCTACGAGCAGTACTTC. Amino acids: CASSSTPWLADFYEQYF. Looking up the rest from reference TRBV28 and TRBJ2-7 gives the full variable domain: DVKVTQSSRYLVKRTGEKVFLECVQDMDHENMFWYRQDPGLGLRLIYFSYDVKMKEKGDIPEGYSVSREKKERFSLILESASTNQTSMYLCASSSTPWLADFYEQYFGPGTRLTVT.

This clone has just a few counts. The gene calls are TRBV27 and TRBJ1-5; D gene uncertain. CDR3 size: 14 residues. V lost 3 bases, J lost 0 bases, and 6 bases lay in between. The germline gives CDR1 MNHEY, CDR2 SMNVEV (reference sequence). CDR3 coding DNA: TGTGCCAGCAGTTTGAGCCTTAGCAATCAGCCCCAGCATTTT. Amino acids: CASSLSLSNQPQHF.

This chain links TRBV29-1 with TRBJ2-3; 9 bases fit TRBD1. J was trimmed by 2 bases and V by 6 bases; bases with no gene match: 9. The CDR3 extends over 15 amino acids. Germline V gene lookup returns CDR1 SQVTM and CDR2 ANQGSEA. CDR3 in DNA: TGCAGCGTCCGTAATGACAGGGGGAACACAGATACGCAGTATTTT. Protein product: CSVRNDRGNTDTQYF.

The V call is TRBV28, the J call TRBJ1-1, with TRBD1 identical over 7 bases. This CDR3 has 15 amino acids. The germline CDR1 and CDR2 sequences are MDHEN and SYDVKM. With 5 bases clipped from V and 1 base from J, the junction kept 7 bases outside the gene matches. Here the CDR3 DNA reads TGTGCCAGCAGTCCCAGGACAGGAGCGAACACTGAAGCTTTCTTT. Amino acid sequence: CASSPRTGANTEAFF.

The chain couples TRBV2 to TRBJ2-1; perhaps TRBD2 as D (5 bases). The germline V and J ends were trimmed by 5 bases and 6 bases, with 14 bases remaining between them. Germline V lookup: CDR1 SNHLY, CDR2 FYNNEI. This CDR3 is built from 14 residues. The CDR3 is CASSKLLASNEQFF. The CDR3 nucleotides read TGTGCCAGCAGTAAACTTCTAGCATCCAATGAGCAGTTCTTC.

V gene TRBV4-3 combines with J gene TRBJ2-5; D is perhaps TRBD1 (6 bases). The CDR3 is 15 amino acids. Germline V gives CDR1 LGHNA, CDR2 YSLEER. The V end lost 2 bases, the J end lost 5 bases, and 15 bases lay between the germline ends. For the CDR3, the DNA is TGCGCCAGCAGCCAATTTACAGGGAATGGGGAGACCCAGTACTTC. This gives the protein CASSQFTGNGETQYF.